This TCR beta chain came from a study of cytotoxic CD8 clonotypes in ibrutinib-treated CLL (dated by TCRdb to 2020 to 2022). About the full investigation: The cohort had 11 relapsed/refractory and 15 treatment-naive patients; some 17 were IGHV unmutated. Partial responses were observed in approximately 24 patients and complete responses in 2; after a median follow-up of 68 months, remission was maintained in approximately 14 patients and progression was observed in roughly twelve. The response samples were drawn at a median of approximately 11 months into treatment, with a range of roughly 6 to 36 months. An average of about 250,000 productive templates and approximately 91,000 productive rearrangements was obtained per sample. Of the approximately 90 participants in the trial, about two dozen had longitudinal samples available. Cryopreserved peripheral blood mononuclear cells were collected before treatment, at response, and at either disease progression or sustained remission. All remission and progressive disease samples were collected while patients were still receiving ibrutinib. The paper's findings and limits, for the study overall: Baseline clonality was found to be higher than that of age-matched healthy donors and was strongly correlated with circulating CD8+ T-cell counts. At ibrutinib response clonality went up, during sustained remission it held steady, and at progression it dropped back toward baseline. Public clonotypes were rare and either contracted or stayed stable during treatment, and the rise in clonality at ibrutinib response reflected the expansion of private clonotypes. Sampling times were not matched between sustained-remission and progressing patients, and lymph node repertoires were not studied.

What the time point label conveys for this sample: roughly 2 years on ibrutinib. For TCR beta library preparation, roughly 2.2 micrograms of genomic DNA was extracted from cryopreserved PBMCs. Longitudinal blood samples from CLL patients on ibrutinib monotherapy underwent high-throughput TCR beta sequencing. The patients took part in an open-label, single-center phase 2 trial of ibrutinib monotherapy. A note on this clone: Its antigen target is currently unknown. The input lacks base qualities; no much larger clone sits a single base away.

The goal of deep resolution MiSeq sequencing was a depth between 1 in 1 million and 1 in 200,000 T cells, and coverage averaged 10x per clonotype. The immunoSEQ hsTCRB Kit was used to generate TCR beta libraries. In the original analysis: ImmunoSEQ Data Assistant and ImmunoSEQ Analyzer were used for data analysis, and V, D and J genes were assigned according to IMGT definitions. Clonality, with values ranging from 0 to 1, was calculated as one minus the normalized Shannon entropy of productive rearrangement frequencies. Public clonotype analysis was restricted to overrepresented clonotypes comprising at least 0.05% of each patient's repertoire. Approximately 14 age-matched healthy donor repertoires from immuneACCESS served as clonality controls. TCRdb mirrors the immuneACCESS table, restricted to in-frame sequences. Some clones are absent from its copies; in checked studies, under half trace to an unresolved V gene, and the reason for the others is unknown. V and J calls and clone size come straight from that table; D and trimming were deduced from the DNA. The sample includes fewer than 200,000 clones, with about four fifths observed a single time. The ten largest make up 4.6% of the sample.

The CDR3 numbers 11 residues from cysteine through phenylalanine. The only DNA kept is the CDR3, 33 bases in frame from the first base. Per the germline V gene, MDHEN is the CDR1 and SYDVKM is the CDR2. Trimming removed 7 bases from V and 5 bases from J, leaving 9 bases between the germline ends. The specimen comprised PBMCs, sampled after 24 months of ibrutinib treatment. The receptor was derived from a human donor with chronic lymphocytic leukemia. This chain joins TRBV28 to TRBJ2-7; there is no confident call for the D gene. The DNA reads as follows: TGTGCCAGCACCCTCGGCCACGAGCAGTACTTC. This gives the protein CASTLGHEQYF.